Listed here are 18 T cell receptor beta chains from one sample, sequenced in a study of blood T cell repertoires in COVID-19. TCRdb keeps only in-frame clones here, not all; method: immunoSEQ multiplex PCR. The data hold 200,000 to 250,000 clones, with around 86% observed a single time. The sequencing input was peripheral blood. These receptors all come from a woman aged 60-75 years who had recovered from COVID-19.

The chain combines TRBV2 with TRBJ2-3, with 9 bases matching TRBD2. CDR1 is SNHLY and CDR2 is FYNNEI in the germline V gene. This CDR3 comprises 15 residues. The V and J ends lost 6 bases and 2 bases, in that order; junction bases with no gene match: 6. CDR3 loop: CASRAAGGSTDTQYF. The CDR3 DNA is TGTGCCAGCAGGGCAGCGGGGGGTTCCACAGATACGCAGTATTTT.

This chain connects TRBV4-3 to TRBJ1-6; D is perhaps TRBD1 (6 bases). The CDR3 is made up of 14 amino acids. The germline V and J ends were trimmed by 3 bases and 7 bases, with 10 bases remaining between them. In germline, CDR1 is LGHNA, CDR2 YSLEER. The CDR3 region has the DNA TGCGCCAGCAGCCAGCAGGGGTACAATTCACCCCTCCACTTT. Translation gives CASSQQGYNSPLHF.

V usage is TRBV6-5 and J usage is TRBJ1-1, with TRBD1 identical over 7 bases. The CDR3 contains 13 residues. Germline trimming cut 5 bases from V and 4 bases from J; bases unmatched to any gene: 4. Germline loops: CDR1 MNHEY, CDR2 SVGAGI. DNA for the CDR3: TGTGCCAGCAGTAGAGACAGGGTCACTGAAGCTTTCTTT. Translating it yields CASSRDRVTEAFF.

As concerns this clone: The sample carries other DNA sequences with the same CDR3. V and J are TRBV5-1 and TRBJ1-5; D is perhaps TRBD1 (6 bases). Trimming left V 2 bases short and J 0 bases short, with 9 bases between. Germline CDR1 and CDR2: SGHRS and YFSETQ. CDR3 length: 15 amino acids. CDR3 amino acids: CASSLAGDSNQPQHF. The CDR3 bases are TGCGCCAGCAGCTTAGCAGGGGATAGCAATCAGCCCCAGCATTTT.

The CDR3 DNA follows: TGTGCCAGCAGTTTATCCCTGGGGCTAGCGGGGTACAATGAGCAGTTCTTC. It specifies CASSLSLGLAGYNEQFF. The J gene is TRBJ2-1, the V gene TRBV27, with 9 bases that match TRBD2. Looked up from germline, CDR1 is MNHEY and CDR2 is SMNVEV (reference sequence). The CDR3 sequence is 17 residues long. Trimming at V came to 0 bases and at J to 4 bases, leaving 7 bases not matched to a gene.

The rearrangement joins TRBV7-3 to TRBJ2-1; D ambiguous. Trimming took off 5 bases at V and 7 bases at J, with 12 bases between the two ends. The germline V gene encodes CDR1 SGHTA and CDR2 FQGTGA. The CDR3 contains 13 residues. CDR3 nucleotides: TGTGCCAGCAGCCGCTCGGGTCCTAATGAGCAGTTCTTC. It specifies CASSRSGPNEQFF.

The chain recombines TRBV3-1 (or the pseudogene TRBV3-2) with TRBJ2-2; no definite D call. Trimming pared 7 bases from V and 3 bases from J, leaving 6 bases between. Germline V lookup: CDR1 LGHDT, CDR2 YNNKEL (reference sequence). CDR3 length equals 12 residues. The CDR3 DNA is TGTGCCAGCACTCGGGACACCGGGGAGCTGTTTTTT. It translates to CASTRDTGELFF.

This chain links TRBV3-1 (or the pseudogene TRBV3-2) with TRBJ1-5; D is ambiguous. Germline V gene data show CDR1 as LGHDT and CDR2 as YNNKEL (reference sequence). CDR3 length: 15 amino acids. V lost 1 base to trimming and J lost 0 bases, with 7 bases between them. CDR3 region: CASSQGADSNQPQHF. CDR3 nucleotides: TGTGCCAGCAGCCAAGGGGCAGATAGCAATCAGCCCCAGCATTTT.

This sequence joins TRBV12-3 or TRBV12-4 and TRBJ2-3, with D perhaps TRBD2 (5 bases). Trimming took off 8 bases at V and 1 base at J, with 7 bases between the two ends. The CDR3 sequence is 12 residues long. CDR3 DNA sequence: TGTGCCAGCTCGGAGGGCACAGATACGCAGTATTTT. Translating gives CASSEGTDTQYF.

The chain employs TRBV18 and TRBJ2-3; perhaps TRBD2 as D (5 bases). The CDR3 sequence is 14 residues long. Germline lookup yields CDR1 KGHSH and CDR2 LQKENI. The ends were cut back, 3 bases at V and 1 base at J, with 8 bases in the middle. This CDR3 is CASSPYGGTDTQYF. In DNA form, the CDR3 reads TGTGCCAGCTCACCGTACGGGGGCACAGATACGCAGTATTTT.

The chain is built from TRBV9 and TRBJ2-5, with TRBD1 identical over 12 bases. Germline trimming cut 3 bases from V and 3 bases from J; bases unmatched to any gene: 3. Germline loops: CDR1 SGDLS, CDR2 YYNGEE. This CDR3 is 15 amino acids long. The CDR3 spells CASSAGTGGEETQYF. The DNA of the CDR3 is TGTGCCAGCAGCGCCGGGACAGGGGGCGAAGAGACCCAGTACTTC.

V usage is TRBV5-1 and J usage is TRBJ2-3; weak D call: TRBD2 (5 bases). The CDR3 totals 14 residues. Germline CDR1 reads SGHRS; CDR2 reads YFSETQ. Trimming removed 0 bases from V and 7 bases from J, with 12 bases in between. The CDR3: CASSLGPGKNTQYF. CDR3 nucleotide sequence: TGCGCCAGCAGCTTGGGACCGGGGAAAAATACGCAGTATTTT.

The CDR3 sequence is CASSFIGQGITEAFF. The DNA of the CDR3 is TGTGCCAGCAGCTTCATCGGACAGGGAATCACTGAAGCTTTCTTT. The V gene is TRBV7-3, the J gene TRBJ1-1; the match to TRBD1 covers 8 bases. CDR3 length: 15 residues. Germline V gives CDR1 SGHTA, CDR2 FQGTGA. The trim removed 3 bases at V and 4 bases at J, leaving 7 bases unmatched.

The CDR3 here is CASSQGQRGYTF. The CDR3 DNA reads as TGTGCCAGCAGCCAAGGGCAGAGGGGCTACACCTTC. The chain joins TRBV4-2 to TRBJ1-2; D gene uncertain. The germline gives CDR1 LGHNA, CDR2 YNFKEQ. V lost 1 base, J lost 8 bases, and 8 bases lay in between. This CDR3 has 12 residues.

The chain recombines TRBV6-2 or TRBV6-3 with TRBJ2-3, with 7 nucleotides matching TRBD1. Germline values: CDR1 MNHEY, CDR2 SVGEGT. The CDR3 totals 17 residues. Losses at the gene ends were 5 bases for V and 0 bases for J; bases not matched to a gene: 11. CDR3 protein: CASSPFRGKPSTDTQYF. Written as DNA, the CDR3 is TGTGCCAGCAGTCCCTTCAGGGGGAAGCCTAGCACAGATACGCAGTATTTT.

The V gene is TRBV28, the J gene TRBJ2-7, with a possible D match to TRBD1 (5 bases). CDR3 length: 15 residues. In germline, CDR1 is MDHEN, CDR2 SYDVKM. V was pared by 8 bases and J by 5 bases, with 22 bases between. CDR3 in DNA: TGTGCCAGCGCACCAAGGGGTAGGGTGCCCCACGAGCAGTACTTC. It specifies CASAPRGRVPHEQYF.

The chain couples TRBV7-2 to TRBJ2-7; 11 nucleotides match TRBD1. The CDR3 length is 15 residues. V was clipped by 4 bases and J by 4 bases; unmatched bases: 6. Germline V lookup: CDR1 SGHTA, CDR2 FQGNSA. Written as DNA, the CDR3 is TGTGCCAGCAGCTCCTGGACAGGGGGCATGTACGAGCAGTACTTC. It is translated as CASSSWTGGMYEQYF.

This chain uses TRBV7-3 with TRBJ2-7, with TRBD2 identical over 7 bases. Germline assignment: CDR1 SGHTA and CDR2 FQGTGA. CDR3 length equals 15 residues. V lost 4 bases and J lost 3; bases outside the gene matches: 9. Here the CDR3 DNA reads TGTGCCAGCAGCTGGGGAGTAGGGGAGGGCTACGAGCAGTACTTC. Encoded protein: CASSWGVGEGYEQYF.